The table lists the clone carrying this T cell receptor (beta chain) with a few counts. Its antigen is unidentified. This record belongs to a study of human T cells and chemical hapten exposure. Study information: Researchers reported sensitizing an approximately 2 cm by approximately 2 cm upper inner arm skin site with 2% DPC. Study-wide results and limits: Once DPC sensitization occurred, TCRs above 1 in 1000 frequency showed no change.

TCRdb re-called the RACE reads with MiXCR, one entry per CDR3 protein. The top ten clones hold 3.5% to 6% of a sample with about 80,000 distinct CDR3 sequences, around 15% of them seen once. The V end lost 3 bases, the J end lost 0 bases, and 6 bases lay between the germline ends. Germline-derived CDR1 and CDR2 are MGHRA and YSYEKL. This CDR3 spans 14 amino acids. Time point given: pre-sensitization, week 0. Regarding treatment: therapeutic diphenylcyclopropenone sensitization with weekly scalp DPC. This receptor was identified in a woman in her 50s with alopecia areata. Some clones in this sample may be carry-over from other donors' samples. The chain joins TRBV4-1 to TRBJ1-3; a possible D gene is TRBD1 (5 bases). Sequencing was performed on whole blood, taken in connection with sensitization to the hapten diphenylcyclopropenone (DPC). The CDR3 sequence: CASSQGLSGNTIYF. In DNA, the CDR3 is TGCGCCAGCAGCCAGGGACTCTCTGGAAACACCATATATTTT.